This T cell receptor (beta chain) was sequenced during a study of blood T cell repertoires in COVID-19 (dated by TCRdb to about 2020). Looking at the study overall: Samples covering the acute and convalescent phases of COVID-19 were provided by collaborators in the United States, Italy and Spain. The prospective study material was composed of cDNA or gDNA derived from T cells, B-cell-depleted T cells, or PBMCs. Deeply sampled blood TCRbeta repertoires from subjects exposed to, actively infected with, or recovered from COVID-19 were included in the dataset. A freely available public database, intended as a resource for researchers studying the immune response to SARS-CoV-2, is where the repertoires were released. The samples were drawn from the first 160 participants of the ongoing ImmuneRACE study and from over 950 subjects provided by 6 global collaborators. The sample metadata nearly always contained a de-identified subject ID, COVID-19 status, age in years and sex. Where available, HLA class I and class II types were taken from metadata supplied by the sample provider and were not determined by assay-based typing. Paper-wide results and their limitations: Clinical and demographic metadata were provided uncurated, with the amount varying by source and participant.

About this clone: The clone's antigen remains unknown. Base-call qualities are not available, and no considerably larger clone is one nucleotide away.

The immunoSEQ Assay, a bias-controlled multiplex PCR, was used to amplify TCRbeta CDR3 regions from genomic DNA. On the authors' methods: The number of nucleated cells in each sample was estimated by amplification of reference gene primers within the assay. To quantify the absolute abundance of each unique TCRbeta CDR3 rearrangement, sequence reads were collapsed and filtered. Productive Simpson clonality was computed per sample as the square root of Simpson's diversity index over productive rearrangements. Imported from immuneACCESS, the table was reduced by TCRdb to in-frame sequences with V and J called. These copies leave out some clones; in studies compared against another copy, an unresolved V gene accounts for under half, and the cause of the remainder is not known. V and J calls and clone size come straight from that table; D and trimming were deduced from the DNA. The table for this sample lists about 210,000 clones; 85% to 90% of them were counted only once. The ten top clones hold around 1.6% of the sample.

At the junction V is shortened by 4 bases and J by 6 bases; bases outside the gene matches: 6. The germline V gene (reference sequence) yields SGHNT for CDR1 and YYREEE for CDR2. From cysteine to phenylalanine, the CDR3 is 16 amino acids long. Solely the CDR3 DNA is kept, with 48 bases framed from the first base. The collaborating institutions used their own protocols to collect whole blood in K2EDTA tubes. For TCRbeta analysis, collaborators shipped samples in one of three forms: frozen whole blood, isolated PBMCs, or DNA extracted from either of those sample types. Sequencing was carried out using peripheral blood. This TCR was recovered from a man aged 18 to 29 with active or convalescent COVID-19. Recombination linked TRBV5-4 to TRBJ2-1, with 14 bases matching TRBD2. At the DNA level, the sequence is TGTGCCAGCAGCGCCATCGGGACTAGCGGGGGCAATGAGCAGTTCTTC. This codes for CASSAIGTSGGNEQFF.